This T cell receptor (beta chain) was observed in a study of T cells after yellow fever vaccination. The V gene's germline CDR1 is KGHSH and CDR2 LQKENI. The V gene lost 3 bases and the J gene lost 4 bases, with 10 bases spanning the gap. CDR3 length equals 14 residues. Study results and limitations: The secondary T-cell response peaked on day 5, not day 15, but was weaker. The booster saw the reappearance of most primary-vaccination clones (around 96% CD4, around 88% CD8).

A word on this clonotype: Its antigen remains unidentified.

Conversion of TCR transcripts into cDNA relied on 5'RACE template switching, which added a universal primer site and UMIs. TCRdb recomputed calls from the 5' RACE reads with MiXCR, one row per CDR3 protein. The data hold about 500,000 distinct CDR3 sequences, with approximately 16% observed a single time. V is TRBV18 and J is TRBJ2-1; tentative D call: TRBD1 (6 bases). The origin of this receptor is a man aged 18 to 29 who received the YFV17D yellow fever vaccine. The sample consisted of PBMCs, taken around 5 days after the first yellow fever vaccination. The CDR3 protein is CASSPAQGYNEQFF. For the CDR3, the DNA is TGTGCCAGCTCACCTGCCCAGGGGTACAATGAGCAGTTCTTC.